The following is a TCR beta chain sequence with its context. This sample is drawn from a study of T cells in Graves' hyperthyroidism and ophthalmopathy. It was RNA transcripts that yielded the amplified TCR beta CDR3 regions. An initial round of RT-PCR targeting the TCR CDR3 relied on the HTBI primer set. TCRdb reprocessed the multiplex PCR reads via MiXCR and lists one record per CDR3 protein. The sample contains about 270,000 distinct CDR3 sequences, 22% of which appear only once. The CDR3 runs to 16 residues. CDR1 is SGDLS and CDR2 is YYNGEE in the germline V gene. Trimming pared 5 bases from V and 7 bases from J, leaving 22 bases between.

The gene calls are TRBV9 and TRBJ2-1; D is possibly TRBD2 (5 bases). This TCR was recovered from a man aged 25-45 years with Graves' ophthalmopathy. The sequenced sample was blood. This CDR3 is CASSEALRGGRNEQFF. The CDR3 nucleotides are TGTGCCAGCAGTGAAGCGCTTCGGGGTGGAAGGAATGAGCAGTTCTTC.